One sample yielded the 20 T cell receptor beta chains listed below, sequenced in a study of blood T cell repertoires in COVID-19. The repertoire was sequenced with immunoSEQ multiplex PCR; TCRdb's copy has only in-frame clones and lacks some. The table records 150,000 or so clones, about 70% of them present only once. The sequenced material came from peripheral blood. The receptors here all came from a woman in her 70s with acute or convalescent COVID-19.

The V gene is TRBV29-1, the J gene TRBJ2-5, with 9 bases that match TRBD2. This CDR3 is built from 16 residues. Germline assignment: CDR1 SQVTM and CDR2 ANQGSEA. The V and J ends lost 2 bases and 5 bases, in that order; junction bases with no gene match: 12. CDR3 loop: CSVEFSGGSEGETQYF. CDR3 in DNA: TGCAGCGTTGAATTTAGCGGGGGTAGCGAAGGGGAGACCCAGTACTTC.

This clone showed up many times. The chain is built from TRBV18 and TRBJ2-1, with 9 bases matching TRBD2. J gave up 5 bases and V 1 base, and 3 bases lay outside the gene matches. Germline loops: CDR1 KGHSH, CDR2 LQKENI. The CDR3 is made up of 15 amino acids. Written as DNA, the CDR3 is TGTGCCAGCTCACCACTACCTAGCGGGAACAATGAGCAGTTCTTC. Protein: CASSPLPSGNNEQFF.

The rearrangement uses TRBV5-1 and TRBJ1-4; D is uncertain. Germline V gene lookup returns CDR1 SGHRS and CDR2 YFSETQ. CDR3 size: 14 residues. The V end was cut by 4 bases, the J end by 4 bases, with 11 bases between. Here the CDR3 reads CASSPGVGNEKLFF. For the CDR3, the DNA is TGCGCCAGCAGCCCGGGAGTTGGTAATGAAAAACTGTTTTTT.

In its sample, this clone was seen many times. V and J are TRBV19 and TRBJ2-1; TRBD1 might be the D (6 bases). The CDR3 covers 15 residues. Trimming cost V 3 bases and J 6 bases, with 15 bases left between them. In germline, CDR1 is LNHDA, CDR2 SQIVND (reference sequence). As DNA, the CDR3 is TGTGCCAGTAGTATGACCTCAGGGGTAATCAATGAGCAGTTCTTC. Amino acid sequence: CASSMTSGVINEQFF. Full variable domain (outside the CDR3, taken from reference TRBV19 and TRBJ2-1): DGGITQSPKYLFRKEGQNVTLSCEQNLNHDAMYWYRQDPGQGLRLIYYSQIVNDFQKGDIAEGYSVSREKKESFPLTVTSAQKNPTAFYLCASSMTSGVINEQFFGPGTRLTVL.

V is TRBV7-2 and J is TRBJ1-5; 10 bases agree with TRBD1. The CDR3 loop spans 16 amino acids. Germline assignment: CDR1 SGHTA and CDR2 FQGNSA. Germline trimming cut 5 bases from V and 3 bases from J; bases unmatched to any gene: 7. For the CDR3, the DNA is TGTGCCAGCAGCACCTTAGGGACAGGGGTCAATCAGCCCCAGCATTTT. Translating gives CASSTLGTGVNQPQHF. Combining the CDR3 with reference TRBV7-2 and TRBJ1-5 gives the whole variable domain GAGVSQSPSNKVTEKGKDVELRCDPISGHTALYWYRQSLGQGLEFLIYFQGNSAPDKSGLPSDRFSAERTGGSVSTLTIQRTQQEDSAVYLCASSTLGTGVNQPQHFGDGTRLSIL.

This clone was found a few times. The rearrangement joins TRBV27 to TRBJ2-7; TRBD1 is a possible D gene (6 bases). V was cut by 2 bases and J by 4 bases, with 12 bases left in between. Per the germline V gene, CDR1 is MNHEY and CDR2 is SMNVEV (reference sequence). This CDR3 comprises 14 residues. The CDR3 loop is CASSLMVGTYEQYF. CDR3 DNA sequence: TGTGCCAGCAGTTTAATGGTAGGGACATACGAGCAGTACTTC.

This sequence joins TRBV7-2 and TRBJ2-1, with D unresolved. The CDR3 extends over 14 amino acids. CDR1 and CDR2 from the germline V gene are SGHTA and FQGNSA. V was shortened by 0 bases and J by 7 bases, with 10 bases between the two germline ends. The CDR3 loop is CASSLAQEMNEQFF. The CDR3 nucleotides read TGTGCCAGCAGCTTAGCACAAGAAATGAATGAGCAGTTCTTC.

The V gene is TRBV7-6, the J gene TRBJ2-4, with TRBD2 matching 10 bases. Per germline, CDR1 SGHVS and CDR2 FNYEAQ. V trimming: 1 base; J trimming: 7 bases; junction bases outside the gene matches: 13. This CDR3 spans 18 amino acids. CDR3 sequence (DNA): TGTGCCAGCAGCTTAGGTGCCCCATCCCCGGGACTAGCGAACATTCAGTACTTC. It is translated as CASSLGAPSPGLANIQYF.

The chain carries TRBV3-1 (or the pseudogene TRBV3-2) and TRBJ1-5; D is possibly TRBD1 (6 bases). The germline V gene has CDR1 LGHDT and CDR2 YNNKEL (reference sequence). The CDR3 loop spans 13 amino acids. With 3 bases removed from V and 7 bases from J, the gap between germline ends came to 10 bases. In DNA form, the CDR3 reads TGTGCCAGCAGCCACAGGGGACGGCAGCCCCAGCATTTT. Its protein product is CASSHRGRQPQHF.

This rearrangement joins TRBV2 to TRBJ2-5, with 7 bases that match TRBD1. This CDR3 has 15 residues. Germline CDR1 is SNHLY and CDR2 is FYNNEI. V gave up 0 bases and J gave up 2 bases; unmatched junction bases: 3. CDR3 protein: CASSEARTGQETQYF. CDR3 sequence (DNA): TGTGCCAGCAGTGAAGCGAGGACAGGACAAGAGACCCAGTACTTC.

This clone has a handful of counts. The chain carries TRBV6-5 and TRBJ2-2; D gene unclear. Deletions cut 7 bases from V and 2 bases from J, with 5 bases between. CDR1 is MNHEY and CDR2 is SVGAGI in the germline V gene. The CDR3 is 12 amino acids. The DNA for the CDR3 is TGTGCCAGCACCTATAACACCGGGGAGCTGTTTTTT. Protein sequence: CASTYNTGELFF.

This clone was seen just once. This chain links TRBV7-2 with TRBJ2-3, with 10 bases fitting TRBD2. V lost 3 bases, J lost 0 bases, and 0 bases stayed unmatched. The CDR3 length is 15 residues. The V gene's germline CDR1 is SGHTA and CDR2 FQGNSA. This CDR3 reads CASSLTSGSTDTQYF. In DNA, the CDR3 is TGTGCCAGCAGCTTGACTAGCGGGAGCACAGATACGCAGTATTTT.

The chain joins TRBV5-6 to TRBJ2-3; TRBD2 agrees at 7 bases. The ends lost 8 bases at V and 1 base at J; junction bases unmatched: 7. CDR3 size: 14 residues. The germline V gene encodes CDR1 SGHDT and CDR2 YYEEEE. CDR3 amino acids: CARRRGGGTDTQYF. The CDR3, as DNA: TGTGCCAGGAGGAGGGGAGGGGGCACAGATACGCAGTATTTT.

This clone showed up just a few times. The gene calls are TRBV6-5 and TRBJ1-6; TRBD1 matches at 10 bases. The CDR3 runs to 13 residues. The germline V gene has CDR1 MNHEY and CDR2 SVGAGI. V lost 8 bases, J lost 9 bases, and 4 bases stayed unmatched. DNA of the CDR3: TGTGCCAGCCGGGGACAGGGGACTTCACCCCTCCACTTT. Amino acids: CASRGQGTSPLHF.

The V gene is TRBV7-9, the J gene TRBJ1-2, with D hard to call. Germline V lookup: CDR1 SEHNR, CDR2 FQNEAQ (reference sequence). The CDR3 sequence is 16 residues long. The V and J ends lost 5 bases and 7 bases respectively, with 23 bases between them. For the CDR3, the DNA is TGTGCCAGCAGCCCCCCAGGTTTCACCCCCCAAGGTGGCTACACCTTC. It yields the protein CASSPPGFTPQGGYTF.

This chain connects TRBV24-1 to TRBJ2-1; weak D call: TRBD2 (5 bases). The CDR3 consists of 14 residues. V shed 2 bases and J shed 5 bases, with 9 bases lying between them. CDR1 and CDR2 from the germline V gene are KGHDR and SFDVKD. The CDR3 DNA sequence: TGTGCCACCAGTGATTCTAGCATCCACAATGAGCAGTTCTTC. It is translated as CATSDSSIHNEQFF.

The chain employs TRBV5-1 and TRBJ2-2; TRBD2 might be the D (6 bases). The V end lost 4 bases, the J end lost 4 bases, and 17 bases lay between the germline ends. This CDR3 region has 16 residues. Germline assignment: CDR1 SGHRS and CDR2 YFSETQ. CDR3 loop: CASSRGLGVSTGELFF. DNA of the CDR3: TGCGCCAGCAGCCGGGGACTGGGGGTTTCCACCGGGGAGCTGTTTTTT.

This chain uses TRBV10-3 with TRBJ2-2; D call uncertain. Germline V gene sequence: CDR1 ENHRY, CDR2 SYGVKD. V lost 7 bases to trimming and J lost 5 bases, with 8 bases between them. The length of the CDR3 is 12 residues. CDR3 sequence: CAIKHPTGELFF. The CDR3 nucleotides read TGTGCCATCAAGCATCCGACCGGGGAGCTGTTTTTT.

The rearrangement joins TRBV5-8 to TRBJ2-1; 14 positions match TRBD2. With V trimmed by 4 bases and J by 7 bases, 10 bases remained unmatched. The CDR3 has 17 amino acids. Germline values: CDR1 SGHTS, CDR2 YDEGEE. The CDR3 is CASSGGTSGSLKNEQFF. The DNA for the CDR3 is TGTGCCAGCAGCGGCGGGACTAGCGGGAGTCTGAAGAATGAGCAGTTCTTC.

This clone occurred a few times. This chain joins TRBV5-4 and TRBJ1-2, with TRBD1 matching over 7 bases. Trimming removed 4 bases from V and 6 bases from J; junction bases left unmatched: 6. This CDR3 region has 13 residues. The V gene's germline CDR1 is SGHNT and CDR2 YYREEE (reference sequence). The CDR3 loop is CASSQNTGDGYTF. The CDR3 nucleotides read TGTGCCAGCAGCCAGAACACAGGGGATGGCTACACCTTC.